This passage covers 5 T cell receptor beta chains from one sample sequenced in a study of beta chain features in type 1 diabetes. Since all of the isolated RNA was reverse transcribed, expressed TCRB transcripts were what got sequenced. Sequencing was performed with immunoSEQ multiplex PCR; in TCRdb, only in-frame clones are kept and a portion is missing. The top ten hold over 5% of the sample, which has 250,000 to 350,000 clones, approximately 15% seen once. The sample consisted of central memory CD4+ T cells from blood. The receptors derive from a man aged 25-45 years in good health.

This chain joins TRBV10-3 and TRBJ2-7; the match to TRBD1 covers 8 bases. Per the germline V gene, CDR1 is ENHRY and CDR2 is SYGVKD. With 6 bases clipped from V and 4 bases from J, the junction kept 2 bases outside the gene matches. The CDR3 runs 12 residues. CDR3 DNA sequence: TGTGCCATCAGCGGGACAGGATACGAGCAGTACTTC. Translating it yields CAISGTGYEQYF.

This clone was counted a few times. The CDR3 spells CASSLGAQPYEQYF. The CDR3 DNA sequence: TGTGCCAGCAGCTTGGGAGCCCAGCCCTACGAGCAGTACTTC. This chain uses TRBV5-4 with TRBJ2-7; D is unresolved. Germline V CDR1 and CDR2: SGHNT, YYREEE (reference sequence). Trimming removed 0 bases from V and 2 bases from J, with 9 bases in between. The CDR3 is 14 residues long.

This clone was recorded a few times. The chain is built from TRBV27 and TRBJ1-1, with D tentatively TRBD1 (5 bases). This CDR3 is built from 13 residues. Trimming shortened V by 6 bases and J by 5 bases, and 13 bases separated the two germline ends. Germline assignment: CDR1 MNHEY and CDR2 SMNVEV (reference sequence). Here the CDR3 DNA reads TGTGCCAGCAGCGGCAGGTGGGGGACTGAAGCTTTCTTT. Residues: CASSGRWGTEAFF.

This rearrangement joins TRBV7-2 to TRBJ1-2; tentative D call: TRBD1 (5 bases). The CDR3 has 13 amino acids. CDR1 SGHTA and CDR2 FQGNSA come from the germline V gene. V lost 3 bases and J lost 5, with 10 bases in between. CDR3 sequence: CASSFGGIYGYTF. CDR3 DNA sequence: TGTGCCAGCAGCTTTGGGGGGATATATGGCTACACCTTC.

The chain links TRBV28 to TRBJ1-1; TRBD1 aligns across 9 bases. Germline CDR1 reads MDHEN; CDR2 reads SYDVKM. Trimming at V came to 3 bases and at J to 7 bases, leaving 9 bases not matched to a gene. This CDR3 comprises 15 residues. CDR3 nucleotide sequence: TGTGCCAGCAGTTTCCCCGACAGGGGGGGGCGTGAAGCTTTCTTT. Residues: CASSFPDRGGREAFF.